What follows describes a single T cell receptor (beta chain). Antigen: not known. CDR1 and CDR2 from the germline V gene are SGHTA and FQGNSA. The ends were cut back, 10 bases at V and 4 bases at J, with 17 bases in the middle. The CDR3 consists of 13 residues. These data belong to a study of early stage breast cancer tumors. Study-wide points: Enriched TCRB sequences shared across patients were mostly commonly generated sequences.

Assay: immunoSEQ multiplex PCR; the TCRdb copy retains only in-frame clones and omits some. The repertoire has fewer than 80,000 clones, roughly 80% of them found once; the top ten carry about 4.8%. Specimen: blood. This chain connects TRBV7-2 to TRBJ2-7; D remains ambiguous. This TCR was sampled from a person in their 40s with breast cancer. CDR3 protein: CATGKSLGYEQYF. The CDR3 DNA is TGTGCCACCGGTAAATCGTTGGGTTACGAGCAGTACTTC.